This entry concerns a single T cell receptor (beta chain). Authors' analysis steps: Estimated nucleated cell counts came from reference gene primer amplification. Method: immunoSEQ multiplex PCR; TCRdb's copy keeps in-frame clones and lacks some. That table gives V, J and clone size, and the DNA gave D and trimming. The sample includes about 290,000 clones, about nine tenths of them seen just once. This sample is part of a study of blood T cell repertoires in COVID-19. Study at large: Sites in the United States, Italy and Spain provided acute and convalescent COVID-19 samples. The cDNA or gDNA used as material had been derived from T cells, B-cell-depleted T cells, or PBMCs.

CDR3 length: 15 residues. Germline V CDR1 and CDR2: SNHLY, FYNNEI. Trimming removed 6 bases from V and 0 bases from J, with 14 bases in between. This chain joins TRBV2 and TRBJ1-2; a possible D gene is TRBD1 (6 bases). The clonotype originates from a woman in her twenties or thirties with active or convalescent COVID-19. Sequencing used peripheral blood. This CDR3 reads CASREQGTANYGYTF. The CDR3 DNA follows: TGTGCCAGCAGGGAACAGGGTACAGCTAACTATGGCTACACCTTC.